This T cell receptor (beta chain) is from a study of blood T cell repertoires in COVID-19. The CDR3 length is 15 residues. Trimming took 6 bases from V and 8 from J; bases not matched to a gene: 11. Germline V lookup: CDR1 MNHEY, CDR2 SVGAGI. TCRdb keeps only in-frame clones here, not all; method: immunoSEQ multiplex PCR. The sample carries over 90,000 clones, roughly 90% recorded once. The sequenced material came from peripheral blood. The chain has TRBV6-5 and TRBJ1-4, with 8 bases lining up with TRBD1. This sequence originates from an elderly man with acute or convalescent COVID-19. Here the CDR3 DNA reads TGTGCCAGCAGCCGCCTCAGGGGGCTAAGGGAAAAACTGTTTTTT. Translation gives CASSRLRGLREKLFF.